Sequencing of this T cell receptor beta chain was carried out in a study of blood T cell repertoires in COVID-19 (dated by TCRdb to between 2020 and 2021). In terms of the full investigation: Samples covering the acute and convalescent phases of COVID-19 were provided by collaborators in the United States, Italy and Spain. The prospective study material was composed of cDNA or gDNA derived from T cells, B-cell-depleted T cells, or PBMCs. Deeply sampled blood TCRbeta repertoires from subjects exposed to, actively infected with, or recovered from COVID-19 were included in the dataset. The repertoires were made available in a free public database intended to serve as a resource for research on the immune response to SARS-CoV-2. The samples were drawn from the first 160 participants of the ongoing ImmuneRACE study and from 1,254 subjects provided by 6 global collaborators. The sample metadata nearly always contained a de-identified subject ID, COVID-19 status, age in years and sex. Where HLA class I and class II types were available, the types were taken from metadata supplied by the sample provider, not from assay-based typing.

A word on this clone: It has no known antigen specificity. The sample holds no much larger clone one base away, and base qualities are not on file.

The CDR3 measures 15 amino acids from cysteine to phenylalanine. The entry retains the CDR3 DNA only, 45 bases that are in frame from base 1. Trimming at the junction amounts to 5 bases on V and 2 bases on J, and the germline ends lie 14 bases apart. Per the germline V gene, SGHRS is the CDR1 and YFSETQ is the CDR2. The immunoSEQ Assay, a bias-controlled multiplex PCR, was used to amplify TCRbeta CDR3 regions from genomic DNA. The published analysis was carried out like this. Nucleated cell counts per sample were estimated from amplification of reference gene primers within the assay. To quantify the absolute abundance of each unique TCRbeta CDR3 rearrangement, sequence reads were collapsed and filtered. Productive Simpson clonality was computed per sample as the square root of Simpson's diversity index over productive rearrangements. The table was pulled from immuneACCESS by TCRdb, which kept in-frame rearrangements only. Such tables lose some clones; where checked, under half of the loss comes from unresolved V genes, and the rest has no known cause. Clone size and the V and J calls come from that table; the DNA yielded D and trimming. For this sample there are 350,000 or so clones; roughly 90% appear just once. Of the sample, around 20% is held by the ten largest clones.

Study-wide conclusions, independent of this receptor: Clinical and demographic metadata were provided uncurated, with the amount varying by source and participant.

Enrolling through a virtual design, the prospective study's participants ranged in age from about 18 to 100 years and lived across 24 United States geographic areas. In the prospective study, participants were assigned to cohorts based on the clinical history participants reported in a screening survey and a study questionnaire. For ImmuneRACE Cohort 3, a participant was defined as recovered based on two consecutive negative NP/OP PCR tests, clearance by a healthcare professional, or resolution of symptoms. In the prospective study, mobile phlebotomists collected whole blood, serum and a nasopharyngeal or oropharyngeal swab from each participant. Prospective study participants could optionally give additional blood draws and questionnaires over an approximately 2-month period. Blood samples from the prospective study were shipped frozen or at room temperature prior to DNA extraction.

This TCR was sampled from a woman younger than 45 who had recovered from COVID-19. The chain was built from TRBV5-1 and TRBJ1-5, with the D gene uncertain. Sequenced material: PBMCs or T cells enriched from blood (not recorded which). The CDR3 reads CASRVDGVGNQPQHF. Here is the DNA: TGCGCCAGCAGGGTAGACGGGGTAGGCAATCAGCCCCAGCATTTT.